A single T cell receptor (beta chain) is shown here with its context. The CDR3 is made up of 17 amino acids. V trimming: 3 bases; J trimming: 1 base; junction bases outside the gene matches: 3. Germline V gives CDR1 WSHSY, CDR2 SAAADI. Measured with immunoSEQ multiplex PCR; TCRdb has only the in-frame clones, and not every one. The sample carries 250,000 to 300,000 clones, 90% to 95% recorded once. These data belong to a study of blood T cell repertoires in COVID-19. This clonotype originated in a woman aged 25 to 39 with COVID-19, enrolled during active disease. The specimen sequenced was peripheral blood. The V call is TRBV10-2, the J call TRBJ2-3, with 14 bases matching TRBD2. For the CDR3, the DNA is TGCGCCAGCAGTGATCAGGGACTAGCGGGAGGCACAGATACGCAGTATTTT. It translates to CASSDQGLAGGTDTQYF.